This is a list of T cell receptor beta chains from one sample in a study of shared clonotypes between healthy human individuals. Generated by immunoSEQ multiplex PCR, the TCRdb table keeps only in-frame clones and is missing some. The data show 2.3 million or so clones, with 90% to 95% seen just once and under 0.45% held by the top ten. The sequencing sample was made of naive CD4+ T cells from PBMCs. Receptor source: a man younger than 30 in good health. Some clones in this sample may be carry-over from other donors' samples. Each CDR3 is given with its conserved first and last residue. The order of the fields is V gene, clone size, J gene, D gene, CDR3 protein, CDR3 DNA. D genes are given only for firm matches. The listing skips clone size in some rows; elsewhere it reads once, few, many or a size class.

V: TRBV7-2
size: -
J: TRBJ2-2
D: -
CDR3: CASSLDRNGELFF
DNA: TGTGCCAGCAGCCTAGATCGGAACGGGGAGCTGTTTTTT

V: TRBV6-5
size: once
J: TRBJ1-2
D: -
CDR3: CASSYSGGGYGYTF
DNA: TGTGCCAGCAGTTACTCGGGGGGAGGGTATGGCTACACCTTC

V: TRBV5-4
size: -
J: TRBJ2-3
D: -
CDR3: CASSPVRGGGTDTQYF
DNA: TGTGCCAGCAGCCCGGTTCGTGGGGGCGGGACAGATACGCAGTATTTT

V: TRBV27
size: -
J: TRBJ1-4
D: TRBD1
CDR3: CASSFRPRGVTNEKLFF
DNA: TGTGCCAGCAGTTTCCGTCCCAGGGGGGTAACTAATGAAAAACTGTTTTTT

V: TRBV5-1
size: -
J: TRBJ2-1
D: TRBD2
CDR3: CASKVTSGVGKNEQFF
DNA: TGCGCCAGCAAAGTTACTAGCGGGGTAGGGAAAAATGAGCAGTTCTTC

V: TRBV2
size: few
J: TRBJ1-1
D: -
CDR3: CASRENTEAFF
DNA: TGTGCCAGCAGGGAGAACACTGAAGCTTTCTTT

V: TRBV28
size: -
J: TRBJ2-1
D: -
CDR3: CASTLDGEGEQFF
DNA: TGTGCCAGCACCTTAGACGGGGAAGGGGAGCAGTTCTTC

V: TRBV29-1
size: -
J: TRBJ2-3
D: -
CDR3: CSLQGGVGLRTDTQYF
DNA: TGCAGCTTACAAGGGGGAGTCGGGTTGCGGACAGATACGCAGTATTTT

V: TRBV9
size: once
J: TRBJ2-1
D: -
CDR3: CASSGSGATYNEQFF
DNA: TGTGCCAGCAGCGGTAGCGGTGCTACCTACAATGAGCAGTTCTTC

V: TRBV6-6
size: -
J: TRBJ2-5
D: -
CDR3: CASSPKGTQYF
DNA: TGTGCCAGCAGCCCCAAAGGGACCCAGTACTTC

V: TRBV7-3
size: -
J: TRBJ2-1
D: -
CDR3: CASSPVRGPTPYNEQFF
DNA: TGTGCCAGCAGCCCCGTTCGGGGTCCAACACCTTACAATGAGCAGTTCTTC

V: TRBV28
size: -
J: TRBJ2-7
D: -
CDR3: CASSYLRLKSSYEQYF
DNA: TGTGCCAGCAGTTATCTTCGACTGAAGAGCTCCTACGAGCAGTACTTC

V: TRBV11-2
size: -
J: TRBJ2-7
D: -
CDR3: CASSLDRGASDEQYF
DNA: TGTGCCAGCAGCTTAGATCGGGGGGCGTCGGACGAGCAGTACTTC

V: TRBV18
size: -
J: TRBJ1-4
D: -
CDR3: CASSPITRSSNEKLFF
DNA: TGTGCCAGCTCACCAATTACCAGGAGTTCCAATGAAAAACTGTTTTTT

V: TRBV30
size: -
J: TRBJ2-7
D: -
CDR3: CAWTRDATYEQYF
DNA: TGTGCCTGGACCCGGGACGCAACGTACGAGCAGTACTTC

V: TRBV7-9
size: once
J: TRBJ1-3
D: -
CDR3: CASSFSRGGNTIYF
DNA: TGTGCCAGCAGCTTTAGCAGGGGAGGAAACACCATATATTTT

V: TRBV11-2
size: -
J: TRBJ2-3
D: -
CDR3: CASSLALAIDTQYF
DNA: TGTGCCAGCAGCTTAGCTCTAGCTATCGATACGCAGTATTTT

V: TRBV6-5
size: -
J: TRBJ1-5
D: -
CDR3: CASSYSIRGSNQPQHF
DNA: TGTGCCAGCAGTTACTCGATTCGGGGTAGCAATCAGCCCCAGCATTTT

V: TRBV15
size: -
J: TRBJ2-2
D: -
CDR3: CATSRDRSATNTGELFF
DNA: TGTGCCACCAGCAGAGATCGCAGCGCAACGAACACCGGGGAGCTGTTTTTT

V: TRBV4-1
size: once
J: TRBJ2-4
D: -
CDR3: CASSPRREAKNIQYF
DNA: TGCGCCAGCAGCCCGCGGCGGGAAGCCAAAAACATTCAGTACTTC

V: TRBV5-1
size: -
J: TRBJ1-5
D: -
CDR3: CASSFGGGLEPQHF
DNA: TGCGCCAGCAGCTTCGGCGGGGGGCTAGAGCCCCAGCATTTT

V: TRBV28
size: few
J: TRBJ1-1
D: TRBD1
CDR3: CASRYRGRAFF
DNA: TGTGCCAGCAGGTACAGGGGACGAGCTTTCTTT

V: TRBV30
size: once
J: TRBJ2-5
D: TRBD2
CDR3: CAWPPTSGLQETQYF
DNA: TGTGCCTGGCCACCTACTAGCGGCCTACAAGAGACCCAGTACTTC

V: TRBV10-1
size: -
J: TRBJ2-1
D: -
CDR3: CASSGRDPRAYNEQFF
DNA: TGCGCCAGCAGTGGCCGGGACCCCCGGGCCTACAATGAGCAGTTCTTC

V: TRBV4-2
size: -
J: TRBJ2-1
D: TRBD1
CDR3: CASSLLTGQGHNEQFF
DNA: TGTGCCAGCAGCCTTCTGACGGGACAGGGACACAATGAGCAGTTCTTC

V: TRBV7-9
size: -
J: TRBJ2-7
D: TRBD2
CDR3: CASSKLAGGSYEQYF
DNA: TGTGCCAGCAGCAAACTAGCGGGAGGTTCCTACGAGCAGTACTTC

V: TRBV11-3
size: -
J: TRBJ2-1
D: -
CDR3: CASSFTLGNEQFF
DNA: TGTGCCAGCAGCTTTACGTTAGGCAATGAGCAGTTCTTC

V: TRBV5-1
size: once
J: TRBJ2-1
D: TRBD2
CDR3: CASSLPLTSVDEQFF
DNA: TGCGCCAGCAGCTTGCCCCTGACTAGCGTCGATGAGCAGTTCTTC

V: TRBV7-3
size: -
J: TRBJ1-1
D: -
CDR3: CASSLGVLGAEAFF
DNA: TGTGCCAGCAGCTTAGGGGTTCTAGGGGCTGAAGCTTTCTTT

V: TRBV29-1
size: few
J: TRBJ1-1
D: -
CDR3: CSVQQVLEAFF
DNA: TGCAGCGTTCAACAGGTCCTTGAAGCTTTCTTT

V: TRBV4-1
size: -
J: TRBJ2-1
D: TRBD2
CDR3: CASSQDRVAGTYNEQFF
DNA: TGCGCCAGCAGCCAAGATCGAGTAGCGGGAACCTACAATGAGCAGTTCTTC

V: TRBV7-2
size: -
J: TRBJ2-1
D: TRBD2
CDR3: CASSLLAGAGNEQFF
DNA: TGTGCCAGCAGCTTACTAGCGGGAGCGGGTAATGAGCAGTTCTTC

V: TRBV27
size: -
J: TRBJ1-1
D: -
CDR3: CASSFHEGLEAFF
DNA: TGTGCCAGCAGTTTCCATGAGGGACTAGAAGCTTTCTTT

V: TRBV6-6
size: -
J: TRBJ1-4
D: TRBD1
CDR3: CASSPTDRGNEKLFF
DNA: TGTGCCAGCAGCCCGACGGACAGGGGGAATGAAAAACTGTTTTTT

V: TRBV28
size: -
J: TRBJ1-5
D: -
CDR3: CASSLWRAGHSNQPQHF
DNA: TGTGCCAGCAGTTTATGGAGGGCAGGACATAGCAATCAGCCCCAGCATTTT

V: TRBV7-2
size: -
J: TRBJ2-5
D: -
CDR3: CASSRGRTQETQYF
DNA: TGTGCCAGCAGCCGGGGACGGACTCAAGAGACCCAGTACTTC

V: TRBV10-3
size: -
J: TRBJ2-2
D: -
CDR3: CAIRSGVDTGELFF
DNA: TGTGCCATCAGGTCAGGGGTGGACACCGGGGAGCTGTTTTTT

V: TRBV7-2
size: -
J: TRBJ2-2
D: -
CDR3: CASSTFGELFF
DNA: TGTGCCAGCTCGACCTTCGGGGAGCTGTTTTTT

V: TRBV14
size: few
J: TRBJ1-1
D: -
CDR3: CASSHGRAFF
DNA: TGTGCCAGCAGCCACGGTCGAGCTTTCTTT

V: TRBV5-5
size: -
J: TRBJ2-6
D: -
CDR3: CASSLVERSSGANVLTF
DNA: TGTGCCAGCAGCTTGGTGGAGAGAAGCTCTGGGGCCAACGTCCTGACTTTC

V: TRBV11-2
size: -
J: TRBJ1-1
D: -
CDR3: CASSSTRDGMNTEAFF
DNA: TGTGCCAGCAGCTCAACGAGGGACGGGATGAACACTGAAGCTTTCTTT

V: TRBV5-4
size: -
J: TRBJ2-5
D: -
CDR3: CASSLMVEEQYF
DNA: TGTGCCAGCAGCTTGATGGTGGAGGAGCAGTACTTC

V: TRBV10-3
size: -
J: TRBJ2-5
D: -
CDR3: CAISESGRTGETQYF
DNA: TGTGCCATCAGTGAGTCCGGCCGCACGGGGGAGACCCAGTACTTC

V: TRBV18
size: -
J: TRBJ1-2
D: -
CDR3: CASSPLNNGVSSYGYTF
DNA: TGTGCCAGCTCACCACTGAATAATGGGGTATCGAGCTATGGCTACACCTTC

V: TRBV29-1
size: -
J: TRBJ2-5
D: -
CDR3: CSVDEAALAETQYF
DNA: TGCAGCGTTGATGAGGCTGCGCTTGCGGAGACCCAGTACTTC

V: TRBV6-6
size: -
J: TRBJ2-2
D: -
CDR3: CASSSHETGELFF
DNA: TGTGCCAGCAGCTCACACGAGACCGGGGAGCTGTTTTTT

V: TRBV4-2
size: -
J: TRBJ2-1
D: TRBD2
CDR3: CASSQEERGGPEQFF
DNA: TGTGCCAGCAGCCAAGAGGAGCGGGGGGGGCCCGAGCAGTTCTTC

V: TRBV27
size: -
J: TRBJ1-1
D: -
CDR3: CASSLLFRANTEAFF
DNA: TGTGCCAGCAGTTTATTATTCAGGGCGAACACTGAAGCTTTCTTT

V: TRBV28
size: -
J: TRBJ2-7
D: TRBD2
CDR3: CASTLAGGGYEQYF
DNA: TGTGCCAGCACCCTCGCGGGAGGGGGATACGAGCAGTACTTC

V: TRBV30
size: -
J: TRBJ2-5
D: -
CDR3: CAWSGGAEETQYF
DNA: TGTGCCTGGAGTGGCGGGGCTGAAGAGACCCAGTACTTC

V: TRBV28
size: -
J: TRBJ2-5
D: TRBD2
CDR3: CASSLLTGGRAPWTQYF
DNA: TGTGCCAGTAGTCTACTGACTGGCGGGAGGGCCCCGTGGACCCAGTACTTC

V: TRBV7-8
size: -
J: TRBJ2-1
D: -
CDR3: CASSLSLGEQFF
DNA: TGTGCCAGCAGCCTTTCCCTCGGCGAGCAGTTCTTC